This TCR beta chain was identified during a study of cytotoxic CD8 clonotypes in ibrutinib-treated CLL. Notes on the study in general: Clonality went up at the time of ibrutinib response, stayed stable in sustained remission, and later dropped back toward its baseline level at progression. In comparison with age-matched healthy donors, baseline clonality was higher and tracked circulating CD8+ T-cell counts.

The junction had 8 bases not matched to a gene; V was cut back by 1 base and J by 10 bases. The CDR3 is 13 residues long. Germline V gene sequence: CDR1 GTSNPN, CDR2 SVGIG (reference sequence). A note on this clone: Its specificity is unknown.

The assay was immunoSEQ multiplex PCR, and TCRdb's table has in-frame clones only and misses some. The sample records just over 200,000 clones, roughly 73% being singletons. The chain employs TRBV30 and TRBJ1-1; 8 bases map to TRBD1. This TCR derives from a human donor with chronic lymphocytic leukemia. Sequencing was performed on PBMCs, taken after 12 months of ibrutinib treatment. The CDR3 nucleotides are TGTGCCTGGAGTGGAGGACAGGGCGGGGGAGCTTTCTTT. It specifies CAWSGGQGGGAFF.